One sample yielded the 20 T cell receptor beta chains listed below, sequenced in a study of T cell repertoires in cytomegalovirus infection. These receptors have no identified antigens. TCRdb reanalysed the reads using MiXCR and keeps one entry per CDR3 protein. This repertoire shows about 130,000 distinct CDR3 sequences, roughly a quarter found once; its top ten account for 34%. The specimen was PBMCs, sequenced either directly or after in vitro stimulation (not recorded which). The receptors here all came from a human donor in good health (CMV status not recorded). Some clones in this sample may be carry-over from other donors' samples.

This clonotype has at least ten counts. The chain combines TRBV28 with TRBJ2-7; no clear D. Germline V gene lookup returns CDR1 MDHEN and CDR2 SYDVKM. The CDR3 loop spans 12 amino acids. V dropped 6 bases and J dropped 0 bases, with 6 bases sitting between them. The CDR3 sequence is CASSTSSYEQYF. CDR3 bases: TGTGCCAGCAGCACCAGCTCCTACGAGCAGTACTTC.

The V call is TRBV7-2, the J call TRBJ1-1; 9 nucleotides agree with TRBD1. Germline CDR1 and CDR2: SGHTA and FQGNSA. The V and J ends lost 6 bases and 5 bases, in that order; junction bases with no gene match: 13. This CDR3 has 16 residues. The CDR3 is CASSFSGTGSYTEAFF. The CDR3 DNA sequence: TGTGCCAGCAGTTTTTCCGGGACAGGGTCTTATACTGAAGCTTTCTTT.

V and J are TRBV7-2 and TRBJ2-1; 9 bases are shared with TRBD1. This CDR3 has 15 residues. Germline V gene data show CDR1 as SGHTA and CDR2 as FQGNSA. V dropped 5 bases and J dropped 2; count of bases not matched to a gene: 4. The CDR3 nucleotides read TGTGCCAGCAGCAATACAGGGGGCGCCTACAATGAGCAGTTCTTC. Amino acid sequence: CASSNTGGAYNEQFF.

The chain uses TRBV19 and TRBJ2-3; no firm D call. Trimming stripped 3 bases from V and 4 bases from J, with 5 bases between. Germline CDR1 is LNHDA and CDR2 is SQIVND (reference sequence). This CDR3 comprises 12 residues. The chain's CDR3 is CASSMVSDTQYF. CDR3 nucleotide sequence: TGTGCCAGTAGTATGGTGTCAGATACGCAGTATTTT. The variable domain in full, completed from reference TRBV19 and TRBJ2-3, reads DGGITQSPKYLFRKEGQNVTLSCEQNLNHDAMYWYRQDPGQGLRLIYYSQIVNDFQKGDIAEGYSVSREKKESFPLTVTSAQKNPTAFYLCASSMVSDTQYFGPGTRLTVL.

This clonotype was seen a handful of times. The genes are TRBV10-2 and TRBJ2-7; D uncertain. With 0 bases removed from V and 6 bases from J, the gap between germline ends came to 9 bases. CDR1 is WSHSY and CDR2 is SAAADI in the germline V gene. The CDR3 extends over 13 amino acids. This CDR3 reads CASSESGRSEQYV. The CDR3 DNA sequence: TGCGCCAGCAGTGAGTCCGGGCGTAGCGAGCAGTACGTC.

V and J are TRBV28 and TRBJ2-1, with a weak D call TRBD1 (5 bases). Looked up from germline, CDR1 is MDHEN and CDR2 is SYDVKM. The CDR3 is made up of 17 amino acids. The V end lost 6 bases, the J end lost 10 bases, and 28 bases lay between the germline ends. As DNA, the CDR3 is TGTGCCAGCAGCTCGCTTATCTCGACAGACCTACAATGGGAGCAGTTCTTC. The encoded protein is CASSSLISTDLQWEQFF.

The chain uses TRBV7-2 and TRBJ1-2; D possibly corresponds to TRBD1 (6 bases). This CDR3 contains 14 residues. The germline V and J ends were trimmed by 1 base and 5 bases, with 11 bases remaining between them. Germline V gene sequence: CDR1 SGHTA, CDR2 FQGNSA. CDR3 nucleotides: TGTGCCAGCAGCTTAGTCTGGACAGCGTATGGCTACACCTTC. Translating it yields CASSLVWTAYGYTF.

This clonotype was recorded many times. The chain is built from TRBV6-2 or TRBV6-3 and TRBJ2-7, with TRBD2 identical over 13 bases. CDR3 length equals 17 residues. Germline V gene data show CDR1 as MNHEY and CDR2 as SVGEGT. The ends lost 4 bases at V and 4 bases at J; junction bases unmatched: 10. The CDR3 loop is CASSSPGLAGNRYEQYF. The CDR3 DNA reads TGTGCCAGCAGTTCCCCGGGACTAGCGGGAAATCGTTACGAGCAGTACTTC.

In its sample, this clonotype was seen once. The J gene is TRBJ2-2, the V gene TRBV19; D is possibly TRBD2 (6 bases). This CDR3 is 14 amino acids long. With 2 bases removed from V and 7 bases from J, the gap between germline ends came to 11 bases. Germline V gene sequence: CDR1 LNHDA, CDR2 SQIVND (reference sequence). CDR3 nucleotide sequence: TGTGCCAGTAGTATACTACTAGCCGGCGGGGAGCTGTTTTTT. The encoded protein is CASSILLAGGELFF.

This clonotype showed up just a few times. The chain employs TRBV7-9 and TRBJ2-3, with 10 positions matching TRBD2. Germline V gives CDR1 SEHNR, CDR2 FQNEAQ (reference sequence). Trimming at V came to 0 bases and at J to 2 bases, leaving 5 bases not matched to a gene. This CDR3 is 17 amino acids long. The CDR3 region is CASSLARTSGDTDTQYF. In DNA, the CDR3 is TGTGCCAGCAGCTTAGCGAGGACTAGCGGAGACACAGATACGCAGTATTTT.

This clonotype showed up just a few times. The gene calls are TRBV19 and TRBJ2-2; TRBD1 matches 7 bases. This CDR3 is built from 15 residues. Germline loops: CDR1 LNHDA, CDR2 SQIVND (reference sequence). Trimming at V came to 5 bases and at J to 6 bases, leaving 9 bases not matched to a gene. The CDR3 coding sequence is TGTGCCAGTAGTTCCGGGACAGCAAGAGCCGGGGAGCTGTTTTTT. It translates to CASSSGTARAGELFF.

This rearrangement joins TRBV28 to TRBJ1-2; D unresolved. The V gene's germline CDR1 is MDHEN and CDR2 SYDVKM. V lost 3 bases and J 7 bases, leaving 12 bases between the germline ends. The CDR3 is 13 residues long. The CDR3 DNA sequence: TGTGCCAGCAGTTTGCCCACTTTTGTTGGCTACACCTTC. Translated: CASSLPTFVGYTF.

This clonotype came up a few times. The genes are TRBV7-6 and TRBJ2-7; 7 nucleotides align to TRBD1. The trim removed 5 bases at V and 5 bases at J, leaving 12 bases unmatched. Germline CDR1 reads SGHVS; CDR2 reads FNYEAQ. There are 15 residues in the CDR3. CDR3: CASSVLTGAPHEQYF. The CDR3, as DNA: TGTGCCAGCAGCGTCCTTACAGGGGCCCCCCACGAGCAGTACTTC.

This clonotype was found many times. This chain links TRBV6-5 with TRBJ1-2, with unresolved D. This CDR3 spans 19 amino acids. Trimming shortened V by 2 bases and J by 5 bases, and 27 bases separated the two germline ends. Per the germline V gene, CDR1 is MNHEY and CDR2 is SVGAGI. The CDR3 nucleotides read TGTGCCAGCAGTTACGCCCCTTACAGTAACCTCTTTCATCTTTATGGCTACACCTTC. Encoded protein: CASSYAPYSNLFHLYGYTF.

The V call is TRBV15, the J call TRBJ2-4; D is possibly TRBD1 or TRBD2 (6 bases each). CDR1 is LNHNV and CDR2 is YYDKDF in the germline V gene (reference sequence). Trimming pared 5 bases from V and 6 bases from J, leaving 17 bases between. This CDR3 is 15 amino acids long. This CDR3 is CATSLGLGGRNIQYF. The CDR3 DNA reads TGTGCCACCAGCCTGGGACTCGGGGGCCGAAACATTCAGTACTTC. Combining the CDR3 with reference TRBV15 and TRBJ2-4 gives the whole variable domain DAMVIQNPRYQVTQFGKPVTLSCSQTLNHNVMYWYQQKSSQAPKLLFHYYDKDFNNEADTPDNFQSRRPNTSFCFLDIRSPGLGDTAMYLCATSLGLGGRNIQYFGAGTRLSVL.

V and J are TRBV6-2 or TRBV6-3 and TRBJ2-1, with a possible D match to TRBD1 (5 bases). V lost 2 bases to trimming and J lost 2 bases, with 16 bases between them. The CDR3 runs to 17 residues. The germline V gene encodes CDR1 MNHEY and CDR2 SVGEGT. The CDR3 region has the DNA TGTGCCAGCAGTTACCCACTGGCGGACATGACCTACAATGAGCAGTTCTTC. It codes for CASSYPLADMTYNEQFF.

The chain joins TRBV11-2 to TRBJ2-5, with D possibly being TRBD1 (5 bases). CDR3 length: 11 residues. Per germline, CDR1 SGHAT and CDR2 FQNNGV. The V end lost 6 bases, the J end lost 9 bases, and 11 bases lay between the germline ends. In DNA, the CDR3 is TGTGCCAGCAGGGCGTTGGGGCCCCAGTACTTC. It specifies CASRALGPQYF.

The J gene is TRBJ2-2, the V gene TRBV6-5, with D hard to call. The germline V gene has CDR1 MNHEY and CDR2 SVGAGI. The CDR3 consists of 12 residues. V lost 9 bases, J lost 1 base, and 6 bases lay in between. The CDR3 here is CASSRNTGELFF. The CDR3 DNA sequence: TGTGCCAGTTCCCGGAACACCGGGGAGCTGTTTTTT.

CDR3 protein: CASSRQREAETQYF. In nucleotides, the CDR3 is TGTGCCAGTAGCCGGCAGCGGGAGGCAGAGACCCAGTACTTC. The chain uses TRBV19 and TRBJ2-5, with TRBD2 identical over 9 bases. The CDR3 totals 14 residues. V shed 6 bases and J 4 bases; nucleotides not matched to a gene: 6. CDR1 is LNHDA, CDR2 SQIVND, per germline (reference sequence).

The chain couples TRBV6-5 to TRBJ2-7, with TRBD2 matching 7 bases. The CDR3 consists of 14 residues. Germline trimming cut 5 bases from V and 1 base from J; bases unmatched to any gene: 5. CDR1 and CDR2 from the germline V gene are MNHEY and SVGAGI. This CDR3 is CASSKGGGSYEQYF. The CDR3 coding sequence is TGTGCCAGCAGTAAGGGCGGGGGATCCTACGAGCAGTACTTC.